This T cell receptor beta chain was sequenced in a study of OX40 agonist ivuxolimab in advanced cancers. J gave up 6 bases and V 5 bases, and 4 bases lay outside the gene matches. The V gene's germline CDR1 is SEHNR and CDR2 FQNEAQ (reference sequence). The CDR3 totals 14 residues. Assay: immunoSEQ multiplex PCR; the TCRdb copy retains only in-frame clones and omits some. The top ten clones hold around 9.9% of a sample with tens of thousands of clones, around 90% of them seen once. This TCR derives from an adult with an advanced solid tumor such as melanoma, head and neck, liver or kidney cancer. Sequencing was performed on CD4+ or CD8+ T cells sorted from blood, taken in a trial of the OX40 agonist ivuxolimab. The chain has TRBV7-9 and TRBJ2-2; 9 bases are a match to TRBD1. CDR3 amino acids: CASSAGTGSGELFF. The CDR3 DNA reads TGTGCCAGCAGCGCAGGGACAGGGTCCGGGGAGCTGTTTTTT.